This T cell receptor beta chain was found in a study of T cells in Graves' hyperthyroidism and ophthalmopathy. Study findings and constraints: Stable hyperthyroidism was told apart from ophthalmopathy by a model built on 13 V-J features.

Template material for amplifying TCR beta CDR3 regions consisted of RNA transcripts. The primer set for the first-round RT-PCR of the TCR CDR3 was HTBI. TCRdb independently ran MiXCR on the multiplex PCR reads; one entry per CDR3 protein. The sample includes roughly 420,000 distinct CDR3 sequences, 15% to 17% seen only once; the top ten take 12% to 15%. The study enrolled patients aged 18 to 65 with newly diagnosed hyperthyroidism of under 2 months' duration. Lactation, pregnancy, other autoimmune disease or uncontrolled infection led to exclusion of patients. This clonotype came up many times. Its antigen is unidentified. Germline V gene data show CDR1 as MNHEY and CDR2 as SVGAGI. Trimming took 0 bases from V and 5 from J; bases not matched to a gene: 8. The CDR3 extends over 16 amino acids.

The clonotype comes from a woman under 30 with Graves' hyperthyroidism. Input material: blood. The genes are TRBV6-5 and TRBJ2-5; 8 positions match TRBD2. CDR3 in DNA: TGTGCCAGCAGTTACTCACCCGGGAGGGAGGGGGAGACCCAGTACTTC. Protein sequence: CASSYSPGREGETQYF.